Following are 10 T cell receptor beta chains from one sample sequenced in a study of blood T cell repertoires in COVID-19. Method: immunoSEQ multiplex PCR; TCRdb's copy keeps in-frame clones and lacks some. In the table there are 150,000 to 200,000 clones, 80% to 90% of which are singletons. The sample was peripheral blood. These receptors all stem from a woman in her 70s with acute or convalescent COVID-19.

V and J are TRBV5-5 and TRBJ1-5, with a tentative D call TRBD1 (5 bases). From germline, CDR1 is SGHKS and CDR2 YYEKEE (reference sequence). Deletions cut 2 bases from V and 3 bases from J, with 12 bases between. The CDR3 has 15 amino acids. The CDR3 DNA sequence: TGTGCCAGCAGCTTAACAGGCGGTCCCAATCAGCCCCAGCATTTT. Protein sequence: CASSLTGGPNQPQHF.

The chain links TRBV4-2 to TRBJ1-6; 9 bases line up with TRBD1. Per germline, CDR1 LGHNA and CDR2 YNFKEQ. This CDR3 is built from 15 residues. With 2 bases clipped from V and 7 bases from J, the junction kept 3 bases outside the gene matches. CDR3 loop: CASSQRTGENSPLHF. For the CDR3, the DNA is TGTGCCAGCAGCCAAAGGACAGGGGAAAATTCACCCCTCCACTTT.

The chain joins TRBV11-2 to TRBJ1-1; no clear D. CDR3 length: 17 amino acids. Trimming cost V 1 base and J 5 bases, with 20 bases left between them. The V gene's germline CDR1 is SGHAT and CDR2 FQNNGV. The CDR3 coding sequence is TGTGCCAGCAGCTTAGTAAGAGGGAGACTTTTGAGTACTGAAGCTTTCTTT. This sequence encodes CASSLVRGRLLSTEAFF.

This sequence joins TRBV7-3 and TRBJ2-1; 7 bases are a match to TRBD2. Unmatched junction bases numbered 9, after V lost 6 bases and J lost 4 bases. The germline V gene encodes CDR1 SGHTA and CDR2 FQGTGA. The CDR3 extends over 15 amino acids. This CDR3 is CASSRKLARYNEQFF. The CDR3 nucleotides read TGTGCCAGCAGTCGTAAACTAGCGAGATACAATGAGCAGTTCTTC.

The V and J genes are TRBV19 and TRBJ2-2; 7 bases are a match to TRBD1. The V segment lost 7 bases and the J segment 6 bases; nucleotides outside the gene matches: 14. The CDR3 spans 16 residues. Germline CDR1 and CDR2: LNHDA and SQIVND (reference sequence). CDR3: CASNTGATLRSGELFF. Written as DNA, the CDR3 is TGTGCCAGTAATACAGGGGCGACGCTTAGGTCCGGGGAGCTGTTTTTT.

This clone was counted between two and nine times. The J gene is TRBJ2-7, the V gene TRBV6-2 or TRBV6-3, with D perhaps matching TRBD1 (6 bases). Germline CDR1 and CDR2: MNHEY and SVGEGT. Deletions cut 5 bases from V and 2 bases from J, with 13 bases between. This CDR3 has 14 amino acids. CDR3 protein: CASSRRQVTYEQYF. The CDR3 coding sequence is TGTGCCAGCAGTCGGAGACAGGTTACCTACGAGCAGTACTTC.

CDR3 protein: CASSYGQGDGQPQHF. Written as DNA, the CDR3 is TGTGCCAGCAGTTACGGACAGGGGGACGGTCAGCCCCAGCATTTT. V is TRBV6-5 and J is TRBJ1-5; TRBD1 matches at 10 bases. From germline, CDR1 is MNHEY and CDR2 SVGAGI. The CDR3 spans 15 residues. V was clipped by 2 bases and J by 6 bases; unmatched bases: 4.

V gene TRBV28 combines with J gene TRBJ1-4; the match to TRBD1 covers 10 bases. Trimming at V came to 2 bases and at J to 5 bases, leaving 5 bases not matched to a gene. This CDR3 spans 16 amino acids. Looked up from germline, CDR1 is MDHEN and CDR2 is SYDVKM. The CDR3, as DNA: TGTGCCAGCAGTTTACGCCCGGGACAGGGGAATGAAAAACTGTTTTTT. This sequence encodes CASSLRPGQGNEKLFF. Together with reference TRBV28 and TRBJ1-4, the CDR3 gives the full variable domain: DVKVTQSSRYLVKRTGEKVFLECVQDMDHENMFWYRQDPGLGLRLIYFSYDVKMKEKGDIPEGYSVSREKKERFSLILESASTNQTSMYLCASSLRPGQGNEKLFFGSGTQLSVL.

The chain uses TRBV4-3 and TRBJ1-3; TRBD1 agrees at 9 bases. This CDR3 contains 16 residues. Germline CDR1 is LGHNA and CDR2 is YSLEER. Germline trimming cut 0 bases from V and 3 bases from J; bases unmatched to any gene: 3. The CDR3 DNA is TGCGCCAGCAGCCAAGATCCGGGACAGGGTGGAAACACCATATATTTT. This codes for CASSQDPGQGGNTIYF.

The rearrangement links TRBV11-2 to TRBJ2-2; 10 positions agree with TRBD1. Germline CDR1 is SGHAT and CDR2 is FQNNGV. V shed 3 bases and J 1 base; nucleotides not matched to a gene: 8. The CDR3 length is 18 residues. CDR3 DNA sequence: TGTGCCAGCAGCTTCTGGACAGGGGGATATGGGAACACCGGGGAGCTGTTTTTT. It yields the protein CASSFWTGGYGNTGELFF.